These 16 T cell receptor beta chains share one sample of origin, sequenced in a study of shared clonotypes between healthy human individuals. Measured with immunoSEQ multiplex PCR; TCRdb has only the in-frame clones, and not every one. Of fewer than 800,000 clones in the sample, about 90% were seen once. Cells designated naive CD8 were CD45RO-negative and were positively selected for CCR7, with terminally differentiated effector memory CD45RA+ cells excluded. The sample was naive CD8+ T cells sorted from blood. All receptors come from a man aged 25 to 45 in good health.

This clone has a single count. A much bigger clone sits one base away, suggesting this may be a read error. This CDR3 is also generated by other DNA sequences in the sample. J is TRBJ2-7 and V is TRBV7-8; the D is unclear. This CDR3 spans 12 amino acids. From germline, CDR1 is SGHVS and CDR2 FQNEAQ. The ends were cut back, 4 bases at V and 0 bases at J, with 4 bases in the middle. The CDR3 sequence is CASSSNSYEQYF. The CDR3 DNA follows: TGTGCCAGCAGCTCCAACTCCTACGAGCAGTACTTC.

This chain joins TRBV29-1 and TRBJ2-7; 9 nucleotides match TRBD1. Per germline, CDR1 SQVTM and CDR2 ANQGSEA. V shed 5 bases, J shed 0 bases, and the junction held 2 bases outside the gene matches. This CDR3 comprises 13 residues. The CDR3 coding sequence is TGCAGCGTTACAGGGGGCTTCTCCTACGAGCAGTACTTC. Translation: CSVTGGFSYEQYF.

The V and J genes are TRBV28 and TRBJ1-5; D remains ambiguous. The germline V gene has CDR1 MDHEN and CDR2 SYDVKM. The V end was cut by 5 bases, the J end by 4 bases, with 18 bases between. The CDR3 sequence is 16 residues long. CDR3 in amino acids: CASSPHPTAKNQPQHF. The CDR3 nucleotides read TGTGCCAGCAGTCCCCATCCGACTGCGAAGAATCAGCCCCAGCATTTT.

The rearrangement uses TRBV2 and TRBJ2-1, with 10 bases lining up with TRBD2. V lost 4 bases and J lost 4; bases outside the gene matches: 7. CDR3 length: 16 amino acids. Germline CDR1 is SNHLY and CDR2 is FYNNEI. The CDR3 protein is CASSALAGEEYNEQFF. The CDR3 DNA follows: TGTGCCAGCAGTGCCCTAGCGGGAGAGGAGTACAATGAGCAGTTCTTC.

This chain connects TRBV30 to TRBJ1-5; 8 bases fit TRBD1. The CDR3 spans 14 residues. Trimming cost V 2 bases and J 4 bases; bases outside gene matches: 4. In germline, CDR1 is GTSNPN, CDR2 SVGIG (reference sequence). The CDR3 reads CAWSSGTGNQPQHF. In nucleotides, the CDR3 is TGTGCCTGGAGTTCCGGGACAGGTAATCAGCCCCAGCATTTT.

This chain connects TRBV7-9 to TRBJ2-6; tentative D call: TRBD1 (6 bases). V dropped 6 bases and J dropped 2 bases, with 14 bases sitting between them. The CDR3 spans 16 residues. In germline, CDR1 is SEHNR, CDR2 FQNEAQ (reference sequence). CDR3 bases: TGTGCCAGCAGGGGGTACAGGGAAGCTGGGGCCAACGTCCTGACTTTC. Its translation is CASRGYREAGANVLTF.

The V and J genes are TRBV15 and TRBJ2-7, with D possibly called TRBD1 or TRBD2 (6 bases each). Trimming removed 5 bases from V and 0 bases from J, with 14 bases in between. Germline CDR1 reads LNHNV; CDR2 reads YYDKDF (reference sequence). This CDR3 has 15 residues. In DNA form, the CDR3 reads TGTGCCACCAGCGGAGGGACAACGTCCTCCTACGAGCAGTACTTC. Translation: CATSGGTTSSYEQYF.

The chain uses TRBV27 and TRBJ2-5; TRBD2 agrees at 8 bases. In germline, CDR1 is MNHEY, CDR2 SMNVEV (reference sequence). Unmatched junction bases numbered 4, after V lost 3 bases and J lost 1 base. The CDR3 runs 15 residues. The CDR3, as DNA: TGTGCCAGCAGTTTGCAGCGGGAGCCCCAAGAGACCCAGTACTTC. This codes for CASSLQREPQETQYF.

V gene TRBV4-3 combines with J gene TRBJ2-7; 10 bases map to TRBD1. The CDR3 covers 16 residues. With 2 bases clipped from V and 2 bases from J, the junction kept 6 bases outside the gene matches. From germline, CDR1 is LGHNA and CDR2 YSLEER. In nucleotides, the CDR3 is TGCGCCAGCAGCCAACAACCGGGACAGGGGACCTACGAGCAGTACTTC. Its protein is CASSQQPGQGTYEQYF.

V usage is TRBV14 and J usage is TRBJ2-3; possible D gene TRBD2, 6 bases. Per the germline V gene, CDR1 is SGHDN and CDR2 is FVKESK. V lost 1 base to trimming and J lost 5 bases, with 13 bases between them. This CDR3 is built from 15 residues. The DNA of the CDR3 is TGTGCCAGCAGCCAAGGGACCGGGACTGGAGATACGCAGTATTTT. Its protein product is CASSQGTGTGDTQYF. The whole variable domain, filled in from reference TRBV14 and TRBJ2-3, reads EAGVTQFPSHSVIEKGQTVTLRCDPISGHDNLYWYRRVMGKEIKFLLHFVKESKQDESGMPNNRFLAERTGGTYSTLKVQPAELEDSGVYFCASSQGTGTGDTQYFGPGTRLTVL.

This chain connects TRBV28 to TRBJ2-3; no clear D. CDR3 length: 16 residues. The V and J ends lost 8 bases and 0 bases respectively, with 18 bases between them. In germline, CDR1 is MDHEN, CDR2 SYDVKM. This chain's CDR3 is CASHMDTLTSTDTQYF. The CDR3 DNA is TGTGCCAGCCATATGGATACGCTGACTAGCACAGATACGCAGTATTTT.

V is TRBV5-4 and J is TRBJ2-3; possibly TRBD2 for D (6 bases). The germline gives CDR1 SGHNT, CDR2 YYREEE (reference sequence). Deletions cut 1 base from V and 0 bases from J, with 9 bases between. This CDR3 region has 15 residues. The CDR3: CASSLLASSTDTQYF. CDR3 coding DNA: TGTGCCAGCAGCTTGCTAGCGAGTAGCACAGATACGCAGTATTTT. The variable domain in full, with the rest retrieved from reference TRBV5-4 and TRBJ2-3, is ETGVTQSPTHLIKTRGQQVTLRCSSQSGHNTVSWYQQALGQGPQFIFQYYREEENGRGNFPPRFSGLQFPNYSSELNVNALELDDSALYLCASSLLASSTDTQYFGPGTRLTVL.

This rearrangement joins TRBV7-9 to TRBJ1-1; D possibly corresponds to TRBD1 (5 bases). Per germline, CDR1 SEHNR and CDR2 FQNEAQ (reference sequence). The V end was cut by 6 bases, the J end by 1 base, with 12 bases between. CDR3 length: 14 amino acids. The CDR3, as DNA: TGTGCCAGCAGGGAAAACACAGGGAACACTGAAGCTTTCTTT. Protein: CASRENTGNTEAFF.

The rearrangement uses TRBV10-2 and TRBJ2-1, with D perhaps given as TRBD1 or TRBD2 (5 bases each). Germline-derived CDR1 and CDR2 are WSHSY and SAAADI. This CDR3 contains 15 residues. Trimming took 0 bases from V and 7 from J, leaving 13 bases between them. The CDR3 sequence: CASSESGWDGNEQFF. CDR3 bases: TGCGCCAGCAGTGAGTCGGGGTGGGACGGTAATGAGCAGTTCTTC.

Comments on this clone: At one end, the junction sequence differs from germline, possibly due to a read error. The CDR3 DNA reads as TGTGCCAGCAGCAAAATGGACAGGGACATCTTC. Its translation is CASSKMDRDIF. The chain combines TRBV7-9 with TRBJ2-1, with 8 positions matching TRBD1. The CDR3 covers 11 residues. Germline assignment: CDR1 SEHNR and CDR2 FQNEAQ (reference sequence).

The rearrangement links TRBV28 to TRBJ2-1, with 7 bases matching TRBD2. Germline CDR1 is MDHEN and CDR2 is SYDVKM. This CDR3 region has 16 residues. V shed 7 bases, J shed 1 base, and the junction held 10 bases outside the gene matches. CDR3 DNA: TGTGCCAGCATTCGGATTAGCGGGCTTTCCTACAATGAGCAGTTCTTC. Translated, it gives CASIRISGLSYNEQFF. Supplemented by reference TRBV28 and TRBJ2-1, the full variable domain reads DVKVTQSSRYLVKRTGEKVFLECVQDMDHENMFWYRQDPGLGLRLIYFSYDVKMKEKGDIPEGYSVSREKKERFSLILESASTNQTSMYLCASIRISGLSYNEQFFGPGTRLTVL.